Sequencing of this T cell receptor (beta chain) was carried out in a study of blood T cell repertoires in COVID-19. Study-wide context: Whether acute or convalescent, the COVID-19 samples came from the United States, Italy and Spain.

Only in-frame clones appear in the TCRdb table, and some are missing; sequencing was by immunoSEQ multiplex PCR. The sample has under 500,000 clones, about 89% seen once. This clone was seen only once. CDR1 MNHEY and CDR2 SMNVEV come from the germline V gene (reference sequence). Trimming shortened V by 5 bases and J by 3 bases, and 9 bases separated the two germline ends. This CDR3 is built from 13 residues. The sequenced material came from peripheral blood. The sequence was obtained from a woman in her twenties or thirties with acute or convalescent COVID-19. The rearrangement joins TRBV27 to TRBJ2-3, with D possibly TRBD2 on 5 matching bases. CDR3 nucleotide sequence: TGTGCCAGCAGTCTCTCGGGGACAGATACGCAGTATTTT. The encoded protein is CASSLSGTDTQYF.